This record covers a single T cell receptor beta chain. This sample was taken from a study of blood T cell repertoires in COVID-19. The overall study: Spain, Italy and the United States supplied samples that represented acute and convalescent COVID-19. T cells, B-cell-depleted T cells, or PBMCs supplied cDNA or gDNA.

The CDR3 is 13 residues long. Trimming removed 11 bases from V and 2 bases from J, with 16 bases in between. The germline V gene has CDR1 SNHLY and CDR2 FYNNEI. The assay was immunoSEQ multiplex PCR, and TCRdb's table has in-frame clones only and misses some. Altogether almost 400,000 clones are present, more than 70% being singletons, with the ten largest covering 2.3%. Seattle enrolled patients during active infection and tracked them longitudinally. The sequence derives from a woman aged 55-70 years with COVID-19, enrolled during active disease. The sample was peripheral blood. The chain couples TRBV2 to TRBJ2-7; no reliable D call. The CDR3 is CAGREVSAYEQYF. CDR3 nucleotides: TGTGCCGGCCGCGAGGTCTCAGCCTACGAGCAGTACTTC.